The next 25 T cell receptor beta chains were all read from a single sample in a study of CD8 T cells in ankylosing spondylitis. These receptors lack a known antigen. Overall study findings and caveats: What seemed typical of ankylosing spondylitis blood was a TCR beta motif built from roughly eight highly homologous variants.

TCRdb processed the 5' RACE reads anew with MiXCR; each CDR3 protein has one entry. The repertoire holds about 440,000 distinct CDR3 sequences, about 15% seen once, with approximately 1% in the top ten. The source material was blood, either unsorted or a sorted T cell fraction (not recorded which). The receptors were sampled from a male donor with ankylosing spondylitis.

This clonotype has only a few counts. This rearrangement joins TRBV4-1 to TRBJ1-2; D is perhaps TRBD1 (6 bases). V was clipped by 7 bases and J by 3 bases, with 15 bases between them. The CDR3 sequence is 14 residues long. Per germline, CDR1 MGHRA and CDR2 YSYEKL. In nucleotides, the CDR3 is TGCGCCAGCAAGGGGGAGGGCCACTACTATGGCTACACCTTC. Its translation: CASKGEGHYYGYTF.

V and J are TRBV27 and TRBJ1-2; 9 bases are shared with TRBD1. Germline CDR1 MNHEY, CDR2 SMNVEV (reference sequence). The CDR3 consists of 17 residues. J gave up 4 bases and V 6 bases, and 15 bases lay outside the gene matches. The chain's CDR3 is CASREPGQGPAAYGYTF. CDR3 in DNA: TGTGCCAGCAGAGAACCCGGACAGGGGCCCGCTGCCTATGGCTACACCTTC.

The chain employs TRBV7-9 and TRBJ2-1; 11 nucleotides align to TRBD1. J was trimmed by 8 bases and V by 5 bases; bases with no gene match: 8. Germline CDR1 SEHNR, CDR2 FQNEAQ (reference sequence). This CDR3 contains 15 residues. The CDR3 is CASSNRDRGEDEQFF. The CDR3 nucleotides are TGTGCCAGCAGCAACCGGGACAGGGGGGAGGATGAGCAGTTCTTC. Looking up the rest from reference TRBV7-9 and TRBJ2-1 gives the full variable domain: DTGVSQNPRHKITKRGQNVTFRCDPISEHNRLYWYRQTLGQGPEFLTYFQNEAQLEKSRLLSDRFSAERPKGSFSTLEIQRTEQGDSAMYLCASSNRDRGEDEQFFGPGTRLTVL.

The chain is built from TRBV20-1 and TRBJ2-3; 15 bases fit TRBD2. CDR3 length: 22 amino acids. The germline CDR1 and CDR2 sequences are DFQATT and SNEGSKA (reference sequence). The trim removed 1 base at V and 2 bases at J, leaving 19 bases unmatched. CDR3 protein: CSARVAAGSGLAGGINTDTQYF. The CDR3 DNA reads TGCAGTGCTAGAGTTGCAGCTGGCAGTGGACTAGCGGGGGGGATTAACACAGATACGCAGTATTTT.

This clonotype was observed a handful of times. The gene calls are TRBV10-3 and TRBJ1-1; TRBD1 aligns across 7 bases. The ends lost 3 bases at V and 7 bases at J; junction bases unmatched: 8. CDR1 is ENHRY and CDR2 is SYGVKD in the germline V gene. This CDR3 is 14 amino acids long. CDR3 in DNA: TGTGCCATCAGTGATAGTGACAGGGCTTATGAAGCTTTCTTT. Amino acids: CAISDSDRAYEAFF.

This clonotype appeared many times. The gene calls are TRBV12-3 or TRBV12-4 and TRBJ2-1, with 9 bases matching TRBD2. The length of the CDR3 is 15 residues. J was trimmed by 5 bases and V by 3 bases; bases with no gene match: 5. For the CDR3, the DNA is TGTGCCAGCAGTTTGAGCGGGAGGCCCCACAATGAGCAGTTCTTC. Translated: CASSLSGRPHNEQFF.

The rearrangement joins TRBV5-1 to TRBJ2-7; TRBD1 aligns across 9 bases. In germline, CDR1 is SGHRS, CDR2 YFSETQ. The CDR3 runs to 15 residues. Trimming at V came to 2 bases and at J to 5 bases, leaving 8 bases not matched to a gene. The CDR3: CASSLGQGIYNEQYF. For the CDR3, the DNA is TGCGCCAGCAGCTTAGGACAGGGGATATATAACGAGCAGTACTTC. Using reference TRBV5-1 and TRBJ2-7 for the parts outside the CDR3, the full variable domain is KAGVTQTPRYLIKTRGQQVTLSCSPISGHRSVSWYQQTPGQGLQFLFEYFSETQRNKGNFPGRFSGRQFSNSRSEMNVSTLELGDSALYLCASSLGQGIYNEQYFGPGTRLTVT.

This clonotype has only a few counts. This chain uses TRBV7-2 with TRBJ2-3; D is unclear. Germline lookup yields CDR1 SGHTA and CDR2 FQGNSA. Trimming removed 3 bases at V and 2 bases at J, with 15 bases between. The CDR3 runs to 16 residues. CDR3 loop: CASSFGLGINTDTQYF. CDR3 nucleotide sequence: TGTGCCAGCAGCTTCGGTTTAGGTATAAACACAGATACGCAGTATTTT.

This clonotype has only a few counts. The V gene is TRBV4-2, the J gene TRBJ2-3; D remains ambiguous. Germline loops: CDR1 LGHNA, CDR2 YNFKEQ. The CDR3 consists of 15 residues. V was shortened by 2 bases and J by 0 bases, with 9 bases between the two germline ends. DNA of the CDR3: TGTGCCAGCAGCCAAATGTTAACGAGCACAGATACGCAGTATTTT. Translating it yields CASSQMLTSTDTQYF.

This clonotype was seen a few times. The chain carries TRBV7-2 and TRBJ2-7, with a possible D match to TRBD1 (6 bases). The V gene's germline CDR1 is SGHTA and CDR2 FQGNSA. Trimming cost V 5 bases and J 2 bases, with 10 bases left between them. This CDR3 has 13 residues. The CDR3 DNA is TGTGCCAGCAGCACAGGGTCCCCCTACGAGCAGTACTTC. The encoded protein is CASSTGSPYEQYF.

This clonotype occurred a few times. The chain employs TRBV5-1 and TRBJ2-7; D gene ambiguous. Per germline, CDR1 SGHRS and CDR2 YFSETQ. CDR3 length equals 14 residues. Trimming removed 4 bases from V and 2 bases from J, with 13 bases in between. The CDR3 region is CASSISGNPYEQYF. The CDR3 bases are TGCGCCAGCAGCATCAGTGGCAACCCCTACGAGCAGTACTTC.

In this sample, this clonotype turned up a few times. The chain links TRBV11-2 to TRBJ2-1, with D possibly matching TRBD2 (7 bases). The V gene lost 6 bases and the J gene lost 12 bases, with 18 bases spanning the gap. Germline CDR1 reads SGHAT; CDR2 reads FQNNGV. The CDR3 runs 13 residues. The CDR3 here is CASRLGGGAWQFF. The CDR3 coding sequence is TGTGCCAGCAGGCTGGGCGGGGGCGCGTGGCAGTTCTTC.

This clonotype was recorded many times. The chain is built from TRBV7-2 and TRBJ1-5, with D unclear. Germline CDR1 is SGHTA and CDR2 is FQGNSA. The CDR3 spans 15 residues. The V end was cut by 1 base, the J end by 7 bases, with 14 bases between. The CDR3 DNA is TGTGCCAGCAGCTTAGGCGTCGGAGAGGGACAGCCCCAGCATTTT. Translating it yields CASSLGVGEGQPQHF.

This clonotype was observed a few times. This sequence joins TRBV7-2 and TRBJ1-1, with D possibly matching TRBD1 (5 bases). Deletions cut 7 bases from V and 0 bases from J, with 12 bases between. Germline CDR1 is SGHTA and CDR2 is FQGNSA. This CDR3 spans 14 amino acids. The CDR3 DNA sequence: TGTGCCAGCACTCCGGGACCTATGAACACTGAAGCTTTCTTT. This gives the protein CASTPGPMNTEAFF.

The rearrangement joins TRBV5-6 to TRBJ1-4; maybe TRBD1 (5 bases). Per germline, CDR1 SGHDT and CDR2 YYEEEE. This CDR3 has 15 residues. Trimming shortened V by 4 bases and J by 1 base, and 11 bases separated the two germline ends. The CDR3 bases are TGTGCCAGCAGCCGGCGGGGCGTAACTAATGAAAAACTGTTTTTT. The encoded protein is CASSRRGVTNEKLFF.

The V gene is TRBV18, the J gene TRBJ2-6; TRBD1 matches at 9 bases. The V segment lost 7 bases and the J segment 1 base; nucleotides outside the gene matches: 11. The CDR3 extends over 18 amino acids. CDR1 KGHSH and CDR2 LQKENI come from the germline V gene. CDR3 sequence (DNA): TGTGCCAGCTACCGACAGGGGGGCGTCCAATCTGGGGCCAACGTCCTGACTTTC. Translated, it gives CASYRQGGVQSGANVLTF.

This clonotype turned up a few times. The chain links TRBV3-1 to TRBJ2-7, with D unclear. Between the trimmed V and J ends, which lost 5 bases and 0 bases, there was a span of 8 bases. The CDR3 length is 13 residues. The germline gives CDR1 LGHDT, CDR2 YNNKEL (reference sequence). The CDR3 nucleotides are TGTGCCAGCAGCGATAGGGACTCCTACGAGCAGTACTTC. It encodes CASSDRDSYEQYF.

V usage is TRBV11-2 and J usage is TRBJ2-7; D uncertain. Trimming took 3 bases from V and 6 from J, leaving 12 bases between them. Germline V lookup: CDR1 SGHAT, CDR2 FQNNGV. CDR3 length: 13 amino acids. CDR3 in amino acids: CASSLGNPGEQYF. For the CDR3, the DNA is TGTGCCAGCAGCTTGGGGAACCCGGGCGAGCAGTACTTC.

Only a few counts were recorded for this clonotype. This rearrangement joins TRBV5-1 to TRBJ1-4, with a tentative D call TRBD1 (5 bases). Between the trimmed V and J ends, which lost 0 bases and 11 bases, there was a span of 17 bases. CDR3 length: 15 residues. In germline, CDR1 is SGHRS, CDR2 YFSETQ. CDR3 sequence: CASSLEGGDPWKLFF. CDR3 sequence (DNA): TGCGCCAGCAGCTTGGAAGGTGGGGACCCCTGGAAACTGTTTTTT.

In this sample, this clonotype turned up a few times. This chain links TRBV20-1 with TRBJ1-5; TRBD1 agrees at 8 bases. CDR3 length: 14 residues. Germline loops: CDR1 DFQATT, CDR2 SNEGSKA (reference sequence). Trimming at V came to 6 bases and at J to 5 bases, leaving 9 bases not matched to a gene. Here the CDR3 DNA reads TGCAGTGCAAGGACAGGGAGAAACCATCAGCCCCAGCATTTT. Translation gives CSARTGRNHQPQHF.

J is TRBJ1-4 and V is TRBV6-1, with a weak D call TRBD1 (5 bases). Germline V gene sequence: CDR1 MNHNS, CDR2 SASEGT. There are 16 residues in the CDR3. V lost 3 bases, J lost 2 bases, and 13 bases lay in between. The CDR3 loop reads CASSDKTGTTNEKLFF. Here the CDR3 DNA reads TGTGCCAGCAGTGATAAGACCGGGACGACTAATGAAAAACTGTTTTTT.

The chain carries TRBV14 and TRBJ2-6; no definite D call. The CDR3 covers 18 residues. Germline V gene data show CDR1 as SGHDN and CDR2 as FVKESK. The V end was cut by 0 bases, the J end by 4 bases, with 16 bases between. This CDR3 is CASSQDKGLSLGANVLTF. CDR3 in DNA: TGTGCCAGCAGCCAAGATAAGGGTCTGTCTCTGGGGGCCAACGTCCTGACTTTC.

This chain joins TRBV4-1 and TRBJ2-3, with 12 bases identical to TRBD2. This CDR3 is built from 15 residues. V dropped 6 bases and J dropped 3; count of bases not matched to a gene: 4. Germline loops: CDR1 MGHRA, CDR2 YSYEKL. CDR3 region: CASRVGTSGTDTQYF. The CDR3 DNA reads TGCGCCAGCAGAGTCGGGACTAGCGGGACAGATACGCAGTATTTT.

This clonotype appeared a few times. The rearrangement uses TRBV6-1 and TRBJ1-1; TRBD1 is a possible D gene (5 bases). Germline assignment: CDR1 MNHNS and CDR2 SASEGT. V gave up 6 bases and J gave up 4 bases, with 12 bases separating them. CDR3 size: 13 residues. This CDR3 reads CASSNGGTTEAFF. DNA of the CDR3: TGTGCCAGCAGCAATGGGGGGACCACTGAAGCTTTCTTT.

This clonotype was observed a handful of times. The J gene is TRBJ2-7, the V gene TRBV29-1; D uncertain. Looked up from germline, CDR1 is SQVTM and CDR2 is ANQGSEA. The V gene lost 7 bases and the J gene lost 1 base, with 5 bases spanning the gap. The CDR3 is 10 amino acids. Here the CDR3 DNA reads TGCAGCGCCCGTTCCTACGAGCAGTACTTC. It codes for CSARSYEQYF.